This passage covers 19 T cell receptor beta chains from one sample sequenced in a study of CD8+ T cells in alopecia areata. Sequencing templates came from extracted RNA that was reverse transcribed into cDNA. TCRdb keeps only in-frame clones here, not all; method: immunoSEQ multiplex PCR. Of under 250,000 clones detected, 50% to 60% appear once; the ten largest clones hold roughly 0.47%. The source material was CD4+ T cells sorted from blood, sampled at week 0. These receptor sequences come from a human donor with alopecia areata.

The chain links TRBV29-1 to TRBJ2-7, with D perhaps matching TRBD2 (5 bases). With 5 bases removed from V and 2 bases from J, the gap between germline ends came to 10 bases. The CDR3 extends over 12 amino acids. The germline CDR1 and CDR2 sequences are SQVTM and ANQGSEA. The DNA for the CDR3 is TGCAGCGTTCGCTTCGGGGCCTACGAGCAGTACTTC. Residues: CSVRFGAYEQYF.

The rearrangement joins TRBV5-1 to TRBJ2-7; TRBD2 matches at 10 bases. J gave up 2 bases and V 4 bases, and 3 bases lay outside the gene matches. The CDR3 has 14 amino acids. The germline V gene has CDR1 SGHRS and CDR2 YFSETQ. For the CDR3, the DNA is TGCGCCAGCAGCGGAGGACTAGCGGCCTACGAGCAGTACTTC. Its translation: CASSGGLAAYEQYF.

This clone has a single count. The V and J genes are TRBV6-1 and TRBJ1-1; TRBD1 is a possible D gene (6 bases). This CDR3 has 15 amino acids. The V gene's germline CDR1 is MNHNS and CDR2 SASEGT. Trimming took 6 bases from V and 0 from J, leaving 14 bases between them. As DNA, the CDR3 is TGTGCCAGCAGAACAGGGTTGGGCTTGAACACTGAAGCTTTCTTT. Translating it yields CASRTGLGLNTEAFF.

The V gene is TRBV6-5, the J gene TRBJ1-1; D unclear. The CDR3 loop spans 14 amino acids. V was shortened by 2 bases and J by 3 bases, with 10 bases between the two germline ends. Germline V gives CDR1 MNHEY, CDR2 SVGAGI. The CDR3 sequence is CASSYRRGDTEAFF. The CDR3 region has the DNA TGTGCCAGCAGTTACCGGCGGGGAGACACTGAAGCTTTCTTT.

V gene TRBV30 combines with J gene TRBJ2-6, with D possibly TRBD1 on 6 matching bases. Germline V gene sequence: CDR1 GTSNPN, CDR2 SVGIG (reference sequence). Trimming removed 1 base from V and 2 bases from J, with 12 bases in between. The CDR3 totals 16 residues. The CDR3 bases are TGTGCCTGGAGTGGCAGGGGAAGAGCTGGGGCCAACGTCCTGACTTTC. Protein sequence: CAWSGRGRAGANVLTF. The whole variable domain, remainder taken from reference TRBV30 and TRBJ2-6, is SQTIHQWPATLVQPVGSPLSLECTVEGTSNPNLYWYRQAAGRGLQLLFYSVGIGQISSEVPQNLSASRPQDRQFILSSKKLLLSDSGFYLCAWSGRGRAGANVLTFGAGSRLTVL.

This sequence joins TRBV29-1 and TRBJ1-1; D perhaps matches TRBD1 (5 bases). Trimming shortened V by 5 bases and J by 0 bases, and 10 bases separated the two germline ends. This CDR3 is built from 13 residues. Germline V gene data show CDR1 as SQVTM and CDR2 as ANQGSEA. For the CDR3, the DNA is TGCAGCGTTAGTGGGACCTTGAACACTGAAGCTTTCTTT. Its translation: CSVSGTLNTEAFF.

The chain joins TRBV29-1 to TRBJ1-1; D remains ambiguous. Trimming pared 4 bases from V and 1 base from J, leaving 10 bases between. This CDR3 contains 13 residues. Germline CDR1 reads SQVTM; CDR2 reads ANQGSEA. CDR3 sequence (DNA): TGCAGCGTTGTTCGCAGGCAGAACACTGAAGCTTTCTTT. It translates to CSVVRRQNTEAFF. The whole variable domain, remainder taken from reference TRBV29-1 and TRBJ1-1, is SAVISQKPSRDICQRGTSLTIQCQVDSQVTMMFWYRQQPGQSLTLIATANQGSEATYESGFVIDKFPISRPNLTFSTLTVSNMSPEDSSIYLCSVVRRQNTEAFFGQGTRLTVV.

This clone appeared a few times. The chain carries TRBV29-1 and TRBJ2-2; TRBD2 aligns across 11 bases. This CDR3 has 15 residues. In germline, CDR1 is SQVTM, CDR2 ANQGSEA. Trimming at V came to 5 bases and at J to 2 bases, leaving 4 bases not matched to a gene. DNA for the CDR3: TGCAGCGTTCCCGGGACTAGCGGTAACACCGGGGAGCTGTTTTTT. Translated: CSVPGTSGNTGELFF.

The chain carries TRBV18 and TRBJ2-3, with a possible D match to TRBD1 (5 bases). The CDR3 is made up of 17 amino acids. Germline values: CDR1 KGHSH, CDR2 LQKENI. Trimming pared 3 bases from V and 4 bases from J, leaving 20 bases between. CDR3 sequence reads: CASSPQMRQGKADTQYF. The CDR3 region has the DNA TGTGCCAGCTCACCCCAAATGCGGCAGGGAAAGGCAGATACGCAGTATTTT.

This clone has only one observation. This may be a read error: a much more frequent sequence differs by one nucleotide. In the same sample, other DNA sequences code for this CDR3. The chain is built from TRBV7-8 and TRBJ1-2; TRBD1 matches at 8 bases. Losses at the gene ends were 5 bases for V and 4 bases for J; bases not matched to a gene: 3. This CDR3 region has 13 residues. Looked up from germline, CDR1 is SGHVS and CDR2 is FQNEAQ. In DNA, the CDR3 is TGTGCCAGCAGCCTACAGGGGGGCTATGGCTACACCTTC. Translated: CASSLQGGYGYTF.

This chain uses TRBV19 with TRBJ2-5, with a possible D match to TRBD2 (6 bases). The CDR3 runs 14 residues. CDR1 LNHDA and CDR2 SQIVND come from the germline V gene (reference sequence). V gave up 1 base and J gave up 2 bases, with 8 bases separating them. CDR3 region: CASSIAGLQETQYF. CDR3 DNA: TGTGCCAGTAGTATAGCGGGACTTCAAGAGACCCAGTACTTC. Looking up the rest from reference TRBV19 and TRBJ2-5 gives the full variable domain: DGGITQSPKYLFRKEGQNVTLSCEQNLNHDAMYWYRQDPGQGLRLIYYSQIVNDFQKGDIAEGYSVSREKKESFPLTVTSAQKNPTAFYLCASSIAGLQETQYFGPGTRLLVL.

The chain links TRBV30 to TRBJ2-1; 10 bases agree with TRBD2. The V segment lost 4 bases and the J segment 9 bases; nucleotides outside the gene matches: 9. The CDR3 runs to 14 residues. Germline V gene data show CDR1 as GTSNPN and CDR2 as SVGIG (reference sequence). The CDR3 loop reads CAWTLAGVRSEQFF. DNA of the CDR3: TGTGCCTGGACCCTAGCGGGGGTCCGGAGTGAGCAGTTCTTC.

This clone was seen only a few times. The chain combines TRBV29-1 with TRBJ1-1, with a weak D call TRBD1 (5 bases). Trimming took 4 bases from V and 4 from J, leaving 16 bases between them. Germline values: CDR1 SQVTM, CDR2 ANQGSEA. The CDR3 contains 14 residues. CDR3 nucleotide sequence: TGCAGCGTTGCGGGGGAATCGGGGAGCACTGAAGCTTTCTTT. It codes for CSVAGESGSTEAFF.

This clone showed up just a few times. The CDR3: CAWSVGVQRAHYNEQFF. The CDR3 coding sequence is TGTGCCTGGAGTGTAGGGGTTCAGCGGGCACACTACAATGAGCAGTTCTTC. The V gene is TRBV30, the J gene TRBJ2-1; tentative D call: TRBD2 (6 bases). From germline, CDR1 is GTSNPN and CDR2 SVGIG (reference sequence). The CDR3 is 17 amino acids. The germline V and J ends were trimmed by 0 bases and 3 bases, with 18 bases remaining between them.

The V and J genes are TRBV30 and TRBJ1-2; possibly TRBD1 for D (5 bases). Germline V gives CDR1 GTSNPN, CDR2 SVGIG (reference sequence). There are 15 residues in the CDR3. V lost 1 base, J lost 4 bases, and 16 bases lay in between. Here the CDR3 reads CAWSALPSRVYGYTF. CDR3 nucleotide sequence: TGTGCCTGGAGTGCCCTACCCTCCAGGGTCTATGGCTACACCTTC. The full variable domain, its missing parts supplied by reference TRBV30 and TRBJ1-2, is SQTIHQWPATLVQPVGSPLSLECTVEGTSNPNLYWYRQAAGRGLQLLFYSVGIGQISSEVPQNLSASRPQDRQFILSSKKLLLSDSGFYLCAWSALPSRVYGYTFGSGTRLTVV.

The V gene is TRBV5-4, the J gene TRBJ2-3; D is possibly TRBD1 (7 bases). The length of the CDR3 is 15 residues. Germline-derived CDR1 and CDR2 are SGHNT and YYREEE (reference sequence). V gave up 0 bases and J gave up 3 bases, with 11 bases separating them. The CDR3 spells CASSLVTGRTDTQYF. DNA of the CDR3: TGTGCCAGCAGCTTGGTGACAGGGAGGACAGATACGCAGTATTTT.

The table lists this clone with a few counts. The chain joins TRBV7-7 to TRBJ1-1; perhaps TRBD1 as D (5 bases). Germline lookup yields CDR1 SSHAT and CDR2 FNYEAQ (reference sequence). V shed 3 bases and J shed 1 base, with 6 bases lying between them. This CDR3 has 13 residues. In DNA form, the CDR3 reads TGTGCCAGCAGCTTGGGGACGAACACTGAAGCTTTCTTT. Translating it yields CASSLGTNTEAFF.

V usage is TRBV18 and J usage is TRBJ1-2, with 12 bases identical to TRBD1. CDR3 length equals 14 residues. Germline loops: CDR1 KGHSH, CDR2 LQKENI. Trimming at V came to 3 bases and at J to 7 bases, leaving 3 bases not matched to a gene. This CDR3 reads CASSPKGQGAGYTF. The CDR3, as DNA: TGTGCCAGCTCACCGAAGGGACAGGGGGCTGGCTACACCTTC.

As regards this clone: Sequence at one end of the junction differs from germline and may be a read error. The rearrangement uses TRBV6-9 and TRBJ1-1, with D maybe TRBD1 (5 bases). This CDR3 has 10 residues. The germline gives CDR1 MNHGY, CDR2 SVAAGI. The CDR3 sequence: CARGGPEAFF. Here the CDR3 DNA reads TGTGCCAGGGGGGGACCTGAGGCTTTCTTT.